These 14 T cell receptor beta chains originate from one sample sequenced in a study of early T cells in non-severe SARS-CoV-2 infection. TCRdb itself ran the 5' RACE reads through MiXCR, one entry per CDR3 protein. The sample includes 40,000 to 55,000 distinct CDR3 sequences, roughly 4% of them seen just once. Material for sequencing was whole blood. All receptors come from an adult who was a healthcare worker with PCR-confirmed SARS-CoV-2 infection or an uninfected control (not recorded which).

This clonotype was observed many times. The V and J genes are TRBV18 and TRBJ2-3; D assignment may be TRBD1 or TRBD2 (5 bases each). CDR1 is KGHSH, CDR2 LQKENI, per germline. Trimming removed 4 bases at V and 7 bases at J, with 15 bases between. The length of the CDR3 is 14 residues. CDR3 sequence reads: CASSLGEERNTQYF. In DNA form, the CDR3 reads TGTGCCAGCTCACTGGGGGAAGAAAGGAATACGCAGTATTTT.

This clonotype was counted ten times or more. This chain uses TRBV12-5 with TRBJ2-7; no clear D. Looked up from germline, CDR1 is LGHNT and CDR2 is FRNRAP. The CDR3 covers 11 residues. V was clipped by 5 bases and J by 2 bases, with 4 bases between them. The CDR3 DNA sequence: TGTGCTAGTGGTGTACCCTACGAGCAGTACTTC. Translated: CASGVPYEQYF.

This rearrangement joins TRBV5-1 to TRBJ2-4; D gene uncertain. This CDR3 is built from 15 residues. The germline V gene has CDR1 SGHRS and CDR2 YFSETQ. The V end was cut by 0 bases, the J end by 1 base, with 8 bases between. CDR3 DNA: TGCGCCAGCAGCTTGGAGGGTATGGCCAAAAACATTCAGTACTTC. Its protein is CASSLEGMAKNIQYF.

This clonotype was counted at least ten times. V and J are TRBV6-1 and TRBJ1-6; D possibly corresponds to TRBD1 (5 bases). The CDR3 length is 16 residues. Germline loops: CDR1 MNHNS, CDR2 SASEGT. Trimming removed 4 bases at V and 7 bases at J, with 17 bases between. CDR3 DNA sequence: TGTGCCAGCAGTGCGTCCCTGGGGGGGTACAATTCACCCCTCCACTTT. The encoded protein is CASSASLGGYNSPLHF.

This clonotype was counted at least ten times. The rearrangement joins TRBV2 to TRBJ2-7; D is perhaps TRBD1 or TRBD2 (5 bases each). The CDR3 contains 15 residues. The V end lost 6 bases, the J end lost 2 bases, and 17 bases lay between the germline ends. CDR1 is SNHLY, CDR2 FYNNEI, per germline. CDR3 DNA sequence: TGTGCCAGCAGCGCCAGGGCTAGCCGGACCTACGAGCAGTACTTC. It is translated as CASSARASRTYEQYF.

This clonotype was found many times. The genes are TRBV4-1 and TRBJ2-5; 7 bases map to TRBD2. The ends lost 3 bases at V and 2 bases at J; junction bases unmatched: 9. Germline loops: CDR1 MGHRA, CDR2 YSYEKL. The CDR3 contains 16 residues. The CDR3 DNA reads TGCGCCAGCAGCCAGGGGGGGAGATACCCGCAAGAGACCCAGTACTTC. This sequence encodes CASSQGGRYPQETQYF.

This clonotype turned up a few times. This chain links TRBV3-1 with TRBJ2-7; unclear D gene. The CDR3 is 18 residues long. Germline V gene lookup returns CDR1 LGHDT and CDR2 YNNKEL (reference sequence). V was pared by 0 bases and J by 0 bases, with 18 bases between. As DNA, the CDR3 is TGTGCCAGCAGCCAAGAGAGCCCCACACGTCCTCGCTCCTACGAGCAGTACTTC. Residues: CASSQESPTRPRSYEQYF.

This clonotype was detected a few times. The V call is TRBV5-6, the J call TRBJ2-3, with D possibly TRBD1 on 5 matching bases. V was trimmed by 0 bases and J by 6 bases, leaving 20 bases between them. Germline assignment: CDR1 SGHDT and CDR2 YYEEEE. This CDR3 region has 17 residues. The CDR3: CASSLDQGTAFTDTQYF. The CDR3 coding sequence is TGTGCCAGCAGCTTGGACCAGGGCACGGCGTTTACGGATACGCAGTATTTT. The variable domain in full, with the rest retrieved from reference TRBV5-6 and TRBJ2-3, is DAGVTQSPTHLIKTRGQQVTLRCSPKSGHDTVSWYQQALGQGPQFIFQYYEEEERQRGNFPDRFSGHQFPNYSSELNVNALLLGDSALYLCASSLDQGTAFTDTQYFGPGTRLTVL.

This clonotype was counted ten times or more. V gene TRBV29-1 combines with J gene TRBJ2-7, with D possibly matching TRBD1 (5 bases). Germline assignment: CDR1 SQVTM and CDR2 ANQGSEA. The ends were cut back, 4 bases at V and 5 bases at J, with 18 bases in the middle. CDR3 length: 14 amino acids. The CDR3 is CSVVVGQGRHEQYF. In DNA, the CDR3 is TGCAGCGTTGTTGTTGGGCAGGGTAGGCACGAGCAGTACTTC.

The sample holds a few counts of this clonotype. The J gene is TRBJ2-5, the V gene TRBV19; D might be TRBD1 or TRBD2, each matching 6 bases. This CDR3 comprises 14 residues. Trimming removed 7 bases from V and 2 bases from J, with 14 bases in between. Germline CDR1 LNHDA, CDR2 SQIVND (reference sequence). In DNA, the CDR3 is TGTGCCAGTATCGGGCAGGGGAGGCAAGAGACCCAGTACTTC. This sequence encodes CASIGQGRQETQYF.

This clonotype has more than one count but fewer than ten. This chain links TRBV7-6 with TRBJ2-7; 9 bases map to TRBD2. V was pared by 5 bases and J by 5 bases, with 10 bases of the junction left unmatched. This CDR3 is built from 15 residues. Germline-derived CDR1 and CDR2 are SGHVS and FNYEAQ. DNA for the CDR3: TGTGCCAGCAGCCCCCTAGCGGGAATGGGGGACGAGCAGTACTTC. Amino acid sequence: CASSPLAGMGDEQYF. The full variable domain, with the rest looked up from reference TRBV7-6 and TRBJ2-7, is GAGVSQSPRYKVTKRGQDVALRCDPISGHVSLYWYRQALGQGPEFLTYFNYEAQQDKSGLPNDRFSAERPEGSISTLTIQRTEQRDSAMYRCASSPLAGMGDEQYFGPGTRLTVT.

This clonotype was seen many times. The chain carries TRBV6-1 and TRBJ1-3; TRBD1 matches 10 bases. Trimming took 11 bases from V and 0 from J; bases not matched to a gene: 16. The CDR3 consists of 18 residues. Germline CDR1 reads MNHNS; CDR2 reads SASEGT. The CDR3 loop reads CARTGTGAARPSGNTIYF. CDR3 in DNA: TGTGCCCGGACCGGGACAGGGGCCGCCCGACCCTCTGGAAACACCATATATTTT.

This clonotype was recorded many times. The chain carries TRBV29-1 and TRBJ1-2; D call uncertain. The germline gives CDR1 SQVTM, CDR2 ANQGSEA. The CDR3 consists of 12 residues. With 6 bases removed from V and 4 bases from J, the gap between germline ends came to 12 bases. In DNA, the CDR3 is TGCAGCGTGGCCCTTTCACCCTATGGCTACACCTTC. It yields the protein CSVALSPYGYTF.

Many counts were recorded for this clonotype. The V and J genes are TRBV24-1 and TRBJ2-1; tentative D call: TRBD1 (6 bases). The CDR3 contains 15 residues. V was pared by 4 bases and J by 6 bases, with 15 bases between. Germline assignment: CDR1 KGHDR and CDR2 SFDVKD. CDR3 region: CATSDPTGFSNEQFF. CDR3 sequence (DNA): TGTGCCACCAGTGACCCTACAGGGTTCTCCAATGAGCAGTTCTTC.